This TCR beta chain was observed in a study of OX40 agonist ivuxolimab in advanced cancers. Using immunoSEQ multiplex PCR, the repertoire was profiled, and TCRdb retains in-frame clones only, with some absent. The repertoire includes some 30,000 clones, around 92% of them detected once, and 30% to 35% sits in the top ten. CDR3 size: 12 residues. From germline, CDR1 is MNHEY and CDR2 SMNVEV (reference sequence). V was trimmed by 3 bases and J by 2 bases, leaving 1 base between them. The genes are TRBV27 and TRBJ2-2; D call uncertain. The specimen comprised CD4+ or CD8+ T cells sorted from blood, sampled in a trial of the OX40 agonist ivuxolimab. The receptor comes from an adult with an advanced solid tumor such as melanoma, head and neck, liver or kidney cancer. The CDR3, as DNA: TGTGCCAGCAGTTTTAACACCGGGGAGCTGTTTTTT. This encodes CASSFNTGELFF.